The clone carrying this T cell receptor beta chain has at least ten counts. Its antigen is unidentified. These data originate in a study of early T cells in non-severe SARS-CoV-2 infection. Findings and limits, study-wide: Anti-spike CD8 responses were favored in VDJdb matching, and private and CD4 specificities were missed.

Trimming removed 4 bases from V and 5 bases from J; junction bases left unmatched: 11. CDR3 size: 16 residues. The germline CDR1 and CDR2 sequences are SGHVS and FQNEAQ. TCRdb independently ran MiXCR on the 5' RACE reads; one entry per CDR3 protein. This table holds 50,000 to 65,000 distinct CDR3 sequences, roughly 7.8% found once. The sequence derives from an adult who was a healthcare worker with PCR-confirmed SARS-CoV-2 infection or an uninfected control (not recorded which). The chain combines TRBV7-8 with TRBJ2-7; 10 bases agree with TRBD2. The sequencing used whole blood, collected at baseline. The CDR3 DNA is TGTGCCAGCAGCTCCTACAGCCTAGCGGGAGACCACGAGCAGTACTTC. Translated, it gives CASSSYSLAGDHEQYF.